The present T cell receptor (beta chain) was sequenced within a study of blood T cells in healthy people across ages. Overall study: When template switching was applied, about one barcoded beta molecule was captured per two T cells.

This clonotype has just a few counts. This CDR3 is 15 amino acids long. Germline V gene data show CDR1 as SNHLY and CDR2 as FYNNEI. Between the trimmed V and J ends, which lost 7 bases and 3 bases, there was a span of 18 bases. PCR was performed a second time for about 6 to 12 cycles using a sample-barcoded 5' primer and a J-beta primer mix. MiXCR, applied by TCRdb to the 5' RACE reads, yields one record per CDR3 protein. The sample lists about 570,000 distinct CDR3 sequences; approximately 27% were seen once. The receptor comes from a woman in her 70s in good health. The V call is TRBV2, the J call TRBJ1-2; possibly TRBD1 for D (6 bases). Sequenced sample: blood. The CDR3 loop is CASTIQGGVDYGYTF. The CDR3 nucleotides read TGTGCCAGCACCATACAGGGCGGGGTAGACTATGGCTACACCTTC.